Below are 21 T cell receptor beta chains sequenced from a single sample in a study of T cells after yellow fever vaccination (dated by TCRdb to about 2019). The treatment or condition label of this sample denotes: live attenuated yellow fever vaccine strain. Library construction relied on 5' RACE. The sequencing machine was an Illumina NovaSeq 6000. Through fastp at Q25 and MiXCR, TCRdb rebuilt clones from the public reads, retaining in-frame beta chains. Under each unique CDR3 protein, matching rows form one entry showing the most common genes and DNA. The sample profile shows around 320,000 distinct CDR3 sequences; roughly 8.7% of them were found once. The ten most abundant clones make up around 3.3% of the sample. Sequences were derived from CD4+ T cells sorted from PBMCs, sampled 5 days after the yellow fever booster vaccination. These receptor sequences come from a man younger than 35 who received the YFV17D yellow fever vaccine.

This chain joins TRBV20-1 and TRBJ2-5; tentatively, D is TRBD1 or TRBD2 (5 bases each). CDR1 is DFQATT, CDR2 SNEGSKA, per germline (reference sequence). Trimming left V 6 bases short and J 3 bases short, with 17 bases between. This CDR3 has 14 residues. In DNA form, the CDR3 reads TGCAGTGCCAGAACCGGGGCCCTAGAAGAGACCCAGTACTTC. Translating it yields CSARTGALEETQYF.

This clonotype was detected ten times or more. DNA of the CDR3: TGTGCCAGCAGCCCGAGGGGATCCTATGAAAAACTGTTTTTT. It codes for CASSPRGSYEKLFF. The chain recombines TRBV4-2 with TRBJ1-4, with D possibly matching TRBD1 (5 bases). CDR1 is LGHNA and CDR2 is YNFKEQ in the germline V gene. The CDR3 is 14 amino acids. V shed 4 bases and J shed 6 bases, with 12 bases lying between them.

The CDR3 sequence: CASSGSYSYEQYF. CDR3 coding DNA: TGTGCCAGCAGTGGAAGCTACTCCTACGAGCAGTACTTC. The rearrangement links TRBV28 to TRBJ2-7; D is undetermined. CDR3 length: 13 residues. Germline V gene lookup returns CDR1 MDHEN and CDR2 SYDVKM. The germline V and J ends were trimmed by 5 bases and 0 bases, with 8 bases remaining between them. The full variable domain, in which reference TRBV28 and TRBJ2-7 provide the parts outside the CDR3, is DVKVTQSSRYLVKRTGEKVFLECVQDMDHENMFWYRQDPGLGLRLIYFSYDVKMKEKGDIPEGYSVSREKKERFSLILESASTNQTSMYLCASSGSYSYEQYFGPGTRLTVT.

This clonotype was counted a few times. This chain links TRBV5-1 with TRBJ1-2, with no clear D. The CDR3 covers 14 residues. The V gene lost 0 bases and the J gene lost 5 bases, with 11 bases spanning the gap. Germline V gives CDR1 SGHRS, CDR2 YFSETQ. The CDR3 nucleotides read TGCGCCAGCAGCTTGGTGGACCGCCGATATGGCTACACCTTC. Its translation: CASSLVDRRYGYTF.

The chain links TRBV6-1 to TRBJ1-5, with TRBD1 matching over 7 bases. The CDR3 runs to 14 residues. V was clipped by 6 bases and J by 7 bases; unmatched bases: 9. Looked up from germline, CDR1 is MNHNS and CDR2 is SASEGT. The CDR3: CASRDNRGSQPQHF. The CDR3 DNA reads TGTGCCAGCAGGGATAACAGGGGATCCCAGCCCCAGCATTTT.

The sample holds a few counts of this clonotype. The chain combines TRBV7-2 with TRBJ2-5; 8 bases align to TRBD1. Trimming took 2 bases from V and 1 from J; bases not matched to a gene: 9. The CDR3 runs to 17 residues. Germline CDR1 is SGHTA and CDR2 is FQGNSA. The CDR3 nucleotides read TGTGCCAGCAGCTTATGGCTTGACAGGGGATTCCAAGAGACCCAGTACTTC. It codes for CASSLWLDRGFQETQYF.

This clonotype was seen many times. V usage is TRBV12-3 or TRBV12-4 and J usage is TRBJ2-7, with D possibly being TRBD2 (6 bases). CDR3 length: 12 amino acids. V lost 11 bases and J lost 6, with 17 bases in between. The CDR3 spells CAVPAGSSEQYV. The CDR3 DNA follows: TGTGCCGTTCCGGCGGGGAGCAGCGAGCAGTACGTC.

This clonotype was detected a few times. The DNA for the CDR3 is TGTGCCAGTAGCGACCGGGGTGAGGAAGAGACCCAGTACTTC. Its protein is CASSDRGEEETQYF. The V and J genes are TRBV19 and TRBJ2-5; TRBD2 might be the D (5 bases). The CDR3 is 14 amino acids. The V gene's germline CDR1 is LNHDA and CDR2 SQIVND (reference sequence). Trimming took off 6 bases at V and 3 bases at J, with 14 bases between the two ends.

V and J are TRBV18 and TRBJ1-1; 8 bases are shared with TRBD1. Trimming removed 4 bases from V and 2 bases from J; junction bases left unmatched: 9. Germline values: CDR1 KGHSH, CDR2 LQKENI. The CDR3 runs to 16 residues. The CDR3 DNA reads TGTGCCAGCTCACTTTCGGACAGGGCTCGAAACACTGAAGCTTTCTTT. Amino acids: CASSLSDRARNTEAFF.

The chain joins TRBV9 to TRBJ2-7; 8 bases match TRBD1. The junction had 11 bases not matched to a gene; V was cut back by 0 bases and J by 3 bases. Germline values: CDR1 SGDLS, CDR2 YYNGEE. The CDR3 spans 17 residues. The DNA for the CDR3 is TGTGCCAGCAGCGTAGGGTCAGGGGGCAGGGGTAGCTACGAGCAGTACGTC. It is translated as CASSVGSGGRGSYEQYV.

J is TRBJ1-5 and V is TRBV7-8; D is ambiguous. The CDR3 extends over 14 amino acids. Germline lookup yields CDR1 SGHVS and CDR2 FQNEAQ. Between the trimmed V and J ends, which lost 0 bases and 7 bases, there was a span of 10 bases. The CDR3, as DNA: TGTGCCAGCAGCTTAGCAGTGGGTCAACAGCCCCAGCATTTT. This sequence encodes CASSLAVGQQPQHF.

This clonotype was counted many times. The chain uses TRBV5-1 and TRBJ2-2, with 9 bases matching TRBD1. After removal of 7 bases from V and 3 bases from J, the junction contained 4 bases not matched to a gene. This CDR3 is built from 14 residues. Germline lookup yields CDR1 SGHRS and CDR2 YFSETQ. The chain's CDR3 is CASARQGDTGELFF. The CDR3 nucleotides are TGCGCCAGCGCCCGACAGGGGGACACCGGGGAGCTGTTTTTT.

The gene calls are TRBV9 and TRBJ1-4; the D gene is possibly TRBD1 (5 bases). Trimming pared 3 bases from V and 4 bases from J, leaving 10 bases between. Germline V gene lookup returns CDR1 SGDLS and CDR2 YYNGEE. The CDR3 has 14 amino acids. The CDR3 sequence is CASSAWDGNEKLFF. CDR3 coding DNA: TGTGCCAGCAGCGCCTGGGACGGTAATGAAAAACTGTTTTTT.

At least ten counts were recorded for this clonotype. The rearrangement joins TRBV12-3 or TRBV12-4 to TRBJ1-1; a possible D gene is TRBD1 (5 bases). The CDR3 length is 16 residues. Trimming stripped 6 bases from V and 1 base from J, with 18 bases between. CDR3 DNA: TGTGCCAGCAGCATGGGGGGTTTATGGTCGAACACTGAAGCTTTCTTT. Encoded protein: CASSMGGLWSNTEAFF.

In this sample, this clonotype turned up a few times. J is TRBJ1-5 and V is TRBV18; 8 bases are a match to TRBD1. Unmatched junction bases numbered 14, after V lost 1 base and J lost 3 bases. CDR1 and CDR2 from the germline V gene are KGHSH and LQKENI. The CDR3 loop spans 19 amino acids. As DNA, the CDR3 is TGTGCCAGCTCACCACAACCCCTATTGACAGGGGCGACCAATCAGCCCCAGCATTTT. It translates to CASSPQPLLTGATNQPQHF.

This clonotype was seen more than once but under ten times. The chain has TRBV5-1 and TRBJ2-3; a weak D match, TRBD1 (5 bases). Germline V gene lookup returns CDR1 SGHRS and CDR2 YFSETQ. The length of the CDR3 is 13 residues. V was trimmed by 6 bases and J by 2 bases, leaving 10 bases between them. The CDR3 reads CASKTATTDTQYF. CDR3 coding DNA: TGCGCCAGCAAGACAGCGACCACAGATACGCAGTATTTT.

This clonotype was observed a few times. The V and J genes are TRBV15 and TRBJ1-1; possible D gene TRBD1, 5 bases. This CDR3 region has 13 residues. Germline CDR1 and CDR2: LNHNV and YYDKDF (reference sequence). Trimming took off 6 bases at V and 5 bases at J, with 13 bases between the two ends. The chain's CDR3 is CATRRRAGTEAFF. The CDR3 coding sequence is TGTGCCACCAGACGCAGGGCGGGTACTGAAGCTTTCTTT.

The chain joins TRBV13 to TRBJ1-2, with 9 positions matching TRBD1. Germline values: CDR1 PRHDT, CDR2 FYEKMQ (reference sequence). CDR3 length: 14 amino acids. J gave up 7 bases and V 5 bases, and 8 bases lay outside the gene matches. Here the CDR3 reads CASSLGTGNRGYTF. The CDR3 nucleotides read TGTGCCAGCAGCCTCGGGACAGGGAACCGTGGCTACACCTTC.

In nucleotides, the CDR3 is TGTGCCAGCAGTTGGGCTTTCTTT. Amino acid sequence: CASSWAFF. The chain employs TRBV27 and TRBJ1-1; D remains ambiguous. Looked up from germline, CDR1 is MNHEY and CDR2 is SMNVEV (reference sequence). Between the trimmed V and J ends, which lost 4 bases and 11 bases, there was a span of 2 bases. The CDR3 spans 8 residues.

V and J are TRBV9 and TRBJ1-6; perhaps TRBD1 as D (5 bases). The germline V and J ends were trimmed by 4 bases and 10 bases, with 15 bases remaining between them. The V gene's germline CDR1 is SGDLS and CDR2 YYNGEE. The CDR3 contains 14 residues. CDR3 DNA: TGTGCCAGCAGCCAGGGAGCAAGAGGATCACCCCTCCACTTT. It translates to CASSQGARGSPLHF.

This clonotype was recorded many times. The V and J genes are TRBV7-2 and TRBJ2-2; D is unclear. Germline lookup yields CDR1 SGHTA and CDR2 FQGNSA. Deletions cut 3 bases from V and 1 base from J, with 9 bases between. The CDR3 is 15 residues long. CDR3 protein: CASSFSPGNTGELFF. The CDR3 nucleotides read TGTGCCAGCAGCTTTTCCCCAGGGAACACCGGGGAGCTGTTTTTT. The full variable domain, its missing parts supplied by reference TRBV7-2 and TRBJ2-2, is GAGVSQSPSNKVTEKGKDVELRCDPISGHTALYWYRQSLGQGLEFLIYFQGNSAPDKSGLPSDRFSAERTGGSVSTLTIQRTQQEDSAVYLCASSFSPGNTGELFFGEGSRLTVL.